Sequencing of this TCR beta chain was carried out in a study of CD8+ T cells in alopecia areata (dated by TCRdb to between 2018 and 2020). The study in broad terms: The study used high-throughput TCRbeta sequencing to examine T cell clonal expansion in alopecia areata, in both the C3H/HeJ mouse model and human patients. Scalp clonality was compared across normal scalp (n=4), patchy alopecia areata scalp (n=8), and alopecia totalis/universalis scalp (n=8). Human TCRbeta sequencing covered scalp tissue and sorted CD4+ and CD8+ peripheral blood T cells from patchy and totalis/universalis alopecia areata patients and healthy controls. TCRbeta CDR3 regions were amplified by immunoSEQ multiplex PCR using 35 Vbeta forward and 13 Jbeta reverse primers. RNA came from the PAXgene miRNA kit for fixed scalp, the miRNeasy kit for PBMCs, and the RNeasy kit for mouse skin. Findings and caveats that apply to the study as a whole: Compared with mice, TCR sequences shared between patients were less clear, possibly partly because of HLA diversity across the patient population. Scalp TCR repertoire analysis is complicated because resident alphabeta T cells in normal human skin are also sequenced, whereas mouse skin is dominated by gammadelta T cells. Compared with normal scalp, lesional scalp had higher clonality and more expanded CD8+ clones, particularly in alopecia totalis/universalis, a pattern that suggests antigenic drive.

PBMCs were separated by density centrifugation and stained for CD3, CD4 and CD8, after which CD4+ and CD8+ T cells were sorted on a FACSAria. Unaffected controls provided scalp biopsies and blood samples. As regards this clone: The antigen it binds to is not known. Nothing much larger sits one base from this clone, and base qualities are not available.

The junction shows trimming of 9 bases on V and 2 bases on J, plus 8 bases between the germline ends. The CDR3 goes from the cysteine to the phenylalanine over 11 residues. Only the CDR3 DNA stays, 33 bases, in frame from base 1. Taken from the germline V gene (reference sequence), the CDR1 and CDR2 loops are SEHNR and FQNEAQ. Libraries were made using the immunoSEQ multiplex PCR assay. RNA was extracted from all samples and reverse transcribed into cDNA as template for TCR sequencing. SuperScript III was used for first-strand cDNA synthesis, primed with a 2:1 mix of oligo-dT and random hexamers. A synthetic immune receptor repertoire was used to measure amplification bias, and any remaining bias was corrected computationally. For the original study's pipeline: Raw reads were preprocessed to remove errors, and CDR3 was defined according to IMGT conventions as the region from the conserved cysteine to phenylalanine. Clonality was computed by normalizing Shannon entropy by log2 of the number of productive unique TCRs and subtracting the result from 1. Whether scalp clones were CD4 or CD8 was inferred by matching scalp TCRbeta sequences against CD4 and CD8 repertoires sorted from blood. Sourced from immuneACCESS, this table was stored by TCRdb with only in-frame sequences that have V and J called. A share of the clones is absent; for the studies checked, an unresolved V gene accounts for under half, and the remainder has no known explanation. V, J and clone size are those of that table, while D and trimming were read from the DNA. This sample gives some 110,000 clones in total; less than 70% of them show up just once. The ten largest clones take up around 2.7% of the sample.

This sequence was found in a human donor in good health. The rearrangement joined TRBV7-9 to TRBJ2-7; the D gene is not confidently resolved. Sequences were obtained from CD4+ T cells sorted from blood. The bases read TGTGCCAGTCCCACGACCTACGAGCAGTACTTC. The translation is CASPTTYEQYF. Reference TRBV7-9 and TRBJ2-7 genes cover what lies past the CDR3, so the full variable domain is DTGVSQNPRHKITKRGQNVTFRCDPISEHNRLYWYRQTLGQGPEFLTYFQNEAQLEKSRLLSDRFSAERPKGSFSTLEIQRTEQGDSAMYLCASPTTYEQYFGPGTRLTVT.